This T cell receptor beta chain was recovered during a study of T cells in Graves' hyperthyroidism and ophthalmopathy. Study as a whole: Peripheral blood was acquired at first diagnosis, ahead of any therapy whatsoever.

Study-level points and caveats: It was a median around seven months before onset that the model predicted ophthalmopathy.

This clonotype was picked up a small number of times. The antigen is not known. Mismatch with germline at one junction end may stem from a read error. From RNA transcripts, TCR beta CDR3 regions were amplified. The HTBI set primed first-round TCR CDR3 RT-PCR. TCRdb reprocessed the multiplex PCR reads with MiXCR, giving one entry per CDR3 protein. The profile shows 450,000 to 650,000 distinct CDR3 sequences, roughly 17% of them singletons. The CDR3 sequence is 14 residues long. Germline values: CDR1 SGHNT, CDR2 YENEEA. With duration under 3 months, ophthalmopathy was active: Clinical Activity Score at least 3, NOSPECS at least 4.

The specimen was blood. This clonotype was sampled from a woman aged 18-35 years with Graves' ophthalmopathy. The V call is TRBV11-3, the J call TRBJ2-2; the D gene could be TRBD1 or TRBD2 (7 bases each). This CDR3 is CASSLRTGRGELLF. CDR3 coding DNA: TGTGCCAGCAGCCTCCGGACAGGCCGGGGGGAGCTGCTTTTT.